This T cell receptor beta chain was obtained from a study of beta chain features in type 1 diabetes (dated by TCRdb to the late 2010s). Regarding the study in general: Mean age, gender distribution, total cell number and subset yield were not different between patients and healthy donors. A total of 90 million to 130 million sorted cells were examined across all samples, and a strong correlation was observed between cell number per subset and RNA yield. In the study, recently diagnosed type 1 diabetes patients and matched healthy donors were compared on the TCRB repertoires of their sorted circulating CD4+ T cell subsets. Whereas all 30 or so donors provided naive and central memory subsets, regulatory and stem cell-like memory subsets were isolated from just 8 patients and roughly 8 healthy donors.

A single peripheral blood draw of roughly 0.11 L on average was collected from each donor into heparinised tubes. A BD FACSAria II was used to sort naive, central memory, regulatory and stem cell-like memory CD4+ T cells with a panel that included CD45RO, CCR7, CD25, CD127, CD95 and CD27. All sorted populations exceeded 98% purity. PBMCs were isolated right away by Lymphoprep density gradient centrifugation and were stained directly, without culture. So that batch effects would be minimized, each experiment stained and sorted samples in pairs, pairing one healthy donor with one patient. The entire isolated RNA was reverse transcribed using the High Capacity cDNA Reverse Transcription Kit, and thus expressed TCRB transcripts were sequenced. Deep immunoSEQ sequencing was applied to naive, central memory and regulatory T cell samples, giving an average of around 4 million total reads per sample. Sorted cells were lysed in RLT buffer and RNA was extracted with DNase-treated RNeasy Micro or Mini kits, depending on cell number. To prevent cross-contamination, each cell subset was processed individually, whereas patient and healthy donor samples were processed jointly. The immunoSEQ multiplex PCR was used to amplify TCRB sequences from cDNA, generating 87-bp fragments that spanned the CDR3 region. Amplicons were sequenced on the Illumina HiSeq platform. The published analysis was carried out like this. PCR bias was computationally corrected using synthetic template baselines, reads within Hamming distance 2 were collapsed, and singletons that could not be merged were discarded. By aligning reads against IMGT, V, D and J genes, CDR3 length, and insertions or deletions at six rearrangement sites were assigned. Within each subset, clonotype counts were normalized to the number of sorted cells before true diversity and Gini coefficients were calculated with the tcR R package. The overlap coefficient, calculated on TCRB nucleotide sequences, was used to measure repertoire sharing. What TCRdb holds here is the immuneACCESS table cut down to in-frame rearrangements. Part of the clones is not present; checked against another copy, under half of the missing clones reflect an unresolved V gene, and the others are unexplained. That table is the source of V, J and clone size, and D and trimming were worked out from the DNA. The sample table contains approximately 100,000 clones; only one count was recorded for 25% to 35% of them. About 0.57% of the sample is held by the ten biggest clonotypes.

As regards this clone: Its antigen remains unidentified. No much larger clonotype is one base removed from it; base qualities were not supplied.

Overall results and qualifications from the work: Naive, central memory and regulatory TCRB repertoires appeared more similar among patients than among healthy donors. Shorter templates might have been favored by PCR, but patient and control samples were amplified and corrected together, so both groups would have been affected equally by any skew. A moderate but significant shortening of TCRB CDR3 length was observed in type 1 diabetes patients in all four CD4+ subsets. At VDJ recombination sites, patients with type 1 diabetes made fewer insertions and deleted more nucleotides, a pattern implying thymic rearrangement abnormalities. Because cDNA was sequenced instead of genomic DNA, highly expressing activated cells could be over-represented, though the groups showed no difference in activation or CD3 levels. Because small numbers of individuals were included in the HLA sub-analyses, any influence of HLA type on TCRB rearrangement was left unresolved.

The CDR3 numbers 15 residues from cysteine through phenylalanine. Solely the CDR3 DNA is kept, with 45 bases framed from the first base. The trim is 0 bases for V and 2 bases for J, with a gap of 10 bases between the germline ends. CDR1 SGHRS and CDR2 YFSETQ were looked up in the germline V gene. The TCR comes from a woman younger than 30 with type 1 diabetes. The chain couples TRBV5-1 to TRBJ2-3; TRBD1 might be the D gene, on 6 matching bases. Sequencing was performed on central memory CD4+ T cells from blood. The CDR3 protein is CASSLGQVLTDTQYF. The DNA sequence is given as TGCGCCAGCAGCTTGGGACAGGTCCTCACAGATACGCAGTATTTT.